This TCR beta chain was profiled in a study of molecular identifiers for immune sequencing clone quantification. Points from the study as a whole: The sizes of highly expanded clones could be underestimated when identical TCR molecules share a barcode. Single-cell amounts of spiked Jurkat TCR RNA were reportedly detectable among roughly 950,000 naive cells. Clones above 20 RNA copies contained over 98% of effector molecules and under 1% of naive molecules.

In this sample, this clonotype turned up many times. The target antigen is unknown. Sorting was used to obtain naive CD8 T cells (CD8+CD4-CCR7+CD45RA+). TCRdb recomputed calls from the PCR reads with MiXCR, one row per CDR3 protein. Counted here are approximately 630,000 distinct CDR3 sequences, 25% occurring once; the ten biggest clones make up 0.75% to 0.8%. V shed 4 bases, J shed 6 bases, and the junction held 8 bases outside the gene matches. Germline V gives CDR1 SQVTM, CDR2 ANQGSEA. This CDR3 comprises 14 residues. V is TRBV29-1 and J is TRBJ1-2, with 10 bases lining up with TRBD1. This clonotype was obtained from a human donor in good health. Some libraries in this study had Jurkat cell RNA spiked in. The sample taken for sequencing was naive CD8+ T cells from blood, with Jurkat cell RNA spiked in. The subset is: FACS-sorted CD8+CD4-CCR7+CD45RA+ naive T cells. CDR3 nucleotides: TGCAGCGTTGCCCCTCGAGGGACAGGGGATGGCTACACCTTC. It encodes CSVAPRGTGDGYTF.